The 20 T cell receptor beta chains below were found in one sample sequenced in a study of siplizumab effects on memory and regulatory T cells. Here immunoSEQ multiplex PCR was the method, and the copy in TCRdb shows in-frame clones only, minus some. The sample contains tens of thousands of clones, 70% to 90% of which appear only once. Sequencing was performed on naive CD4+ T cells sorted from blood. Receptor source: a human donor in good health.

This clone was seen only once. This chain connects TRBV28 to TRBJ2-3, with 11 bases fitting TRBD2. Trimming cost V 11 bases and J 0 bases; bases outside gene matches: 4. CDR1 MDHEN and CDR2 SYDVKM come from the germline V gene. The CDR3 consists of 14 residues. CDR3 in amino acids: CAFWTSGSTDTQYF. The CDR3 region has the DNA TGTGCCTTCTGGACTAGCGGGAGCACAGATACGCAGTATTTT.

This chain links TRBV5-6 with TRBJ1-5; a possible D gene is TRBD1 (6 bases). This CDR3 spans 16 amino acids. Germline CDR1 reads SGHDT; CDR2 reads YYEEEE. The V and J ends lost 0 bases and 1 base respectively, with 11 bases between them. For the CDR3, the DNA is TGTGCCAGCAGCTTGGCCGGACAGCTCAGCAATCAGCCCCAGCATTTT. Protein sequence: CASSLAGQLSNQPQHF.

V is TRBV7-8 and J is TRBJ2-1, with D hard to call. The CDR3 is 13 amino acids. V lost 5 bases and J lost 8, with 13 bases in between. Germline V gives CDR1 SGHVS, CDR2 FQNEAQ. This chain's CDR3 is CASSPPPFHEQFF. CDR3 bases: TGTGCCAGCAGCCCACCGCCTTTCCATGAGCAGTTCTTC.

This chain connects TRBV7-6 to TRBJ2-3; TRBD2 is a possible D gene (6 bases). The CDR3 totals 15 residues. CDR1 is SGHVS, CDR2 FNYEAQ, per germline. Trimming cost V 5 bases and J 1 base, with 13 bases left between them. The CDR3 spells CASSTPGVGTDTQYF. In nucleotides, the CDR3 is TGTGCCAGCAGCACCCCGGGGGTGGGCACAGATACGCAGTATTTT.

Written as DNA, the CDR3 is TGTGCCAGCTCACCCTCCCGCGAAAAACTGTTTTTT. This codes for CASSPSREKLFF. V and J are TRBV18 and TRBJ1-4; D unresolved. CDR1 is KGHSH, CDR2 LQKENI, per germline. V gave up 3 bases and J gave up 8 bases, with 7 bases separating them. There are 12 residues in the CDR3.

This clone appeared once. The CDR3, as DNA: TGTGCCAGCAGCTTGGGTCTAGCGGGAGCCGGCGAGACCCAGTACTTC. As protein: CASSLGLAGAGETQYF. This chain links TRBV5-4 with TRBJ2-5; 10 nucleotides match TRBD2. Germline loops: CDR1 SGHNT, CDR2 YYREEE (reference sequence). V dropped 0 bases and J dropped 5; count of bases not matched to a gene: 7. CDR3 length: 16 amino acids.

The V call is TRBV11-3, the J call TRBJ2-1; 9 bases line up with TRBD2. The germline gives CDR1 SGHNT, CDR2 YENEEA. CDR3 size: 16 residues. V lost 0 bases and J lost 7; bases outside the gene matches: 7. Written as DNA, the CDR3 is TGTGCCAGCAGCTTAGAGGGTAGCGGGAGATTAAATGAGCAGTTCTTC. This translates into CASSLEGSGRLNEQFF. The full variable domain, its missing parts supplied by reference TRBV11-3 and TRBJ2-1, is EAGVVQSPRYKIIEKKQPVAFWCNPISGHNTLYWYLQNLGQGPELLIRYENEEAVDDSQLPKDRFSAERLKGVDSTLKIQPAELGDSAVYLCASSLEGSGRLNEQFFGPGTRLTVL.

The chain joins TRBV9 to TRBJ2-1; the match to TRBD1 covers 7 bases. Looked up from germline, CDR1 is SGDLS and CDR2 is YYNGEE. Germline trimming cut 4 bases from V and 7 bases from J; bases unmatched to any gene: 14. This CDR3 region has 16 residues. This chain's CDR3 is CASSPRTGVGGNEQFF. CDR3 sequence (DNA): TGTGCCAGCAGCCCACGCACAGGGGTTGGAGGTAATGAGCAGTTCTTC.

The CDR3 DNA sequence: TGTGCCAGCAGCTTGATGATGGGGCAAGAGACCCAGTACTTC. Translating it yields CASSLMMGQETQYF. The chain employs TRBV5-5 and TRBJ2-5, with unresolved D. V dropped 1 base and J dropped 2 bases, with 9 bases sitting between them. The length of the CDR3 is 14 residues. Germline CDR1 SGHKS, CDR2 YYEKEE (reference sequence).

The chain couples TRBV10-3 to TRBJ2-3; D not certain. Germline-derived CDR1 and CDR2 are ENHRY and SYGVKD. Trimming removed 0 bases at V and 6 bases at J, with 10 bases between. CDR3 length: 14 residues. This CDR3 reads CAISESMERDTQYF. CDR3 coding DNA: TGTGCCATCAGTGAGTCGATGGAGAGGGATACGCAGTATTTT.

This chain joins TRBV18 and TRBJ1-1, with D possibly matching TRBD1 (6 bases). This CDR3 region has 13 residues. Trimming cost V 3 bases and J 10 bases, with 15 bases left between them. The germline V gene has CDR1 KGHSH and CDR2 LQKENI. CDR3 sequence: CASSPLTGTVAFF. CDR3 DNA: TGTGCCAGCTCACCCCTTACAGGGACGGTAGCTTTCTTT.

This rearrangement joins TRBV19 to TRBJ2-4; TRBD1 agrees at 10 bases. This CDR3 has 13 residues. Germline lookup yields CDR1 LNHDA and CDR2 SQIVND (reference sequence). J was trimmed by 5 bases and V by 6 bases; bases with no gene match: 1. The CDR3 DNA is TGTGCCAGTAGAGGACAGGGGGAAAACATTCAGTACTTC. It codes for CASRGQGENIQYF.

The J gene is TRBJ2-7, the V gene TRBV6-5; D could derive from TRBD1 or TRBD2 (5 bases each). Looked up from germline, CDR1 is MNHEY and CDR2 is SVGAGI. Trimming stripped 2 bases from V and 2 bases from J, with 13 bases between. CDR3 length equals 15 residues. The CDR3 here is CASSYGAGGTYEQYF. CDR3 bases: TGTGCCAGCAGTTACGGGGCGGGTGGTACCTACGAGCAGTACTTC.

This chain uses TRBV5-1 with TRBJ2-5; TRBD2 aligns across 7 bases. Germline CDR1 reads SGHRS; CDR2 reads YFSETQ. The CDR3 spans 15 residues. J was trimmed by 2 bases and V by 2 bases; bases with no gene match: 6. CDR3 region: CASSFGSSGQETQYF. CDR3 in DNA: TGCGCCAGCAGCTTCGGCTCTAGCGGACAAGAGACCCAGTACTTC.

The genes are TRBV2 and TRBJ2-3; TRBD2 agrees at 7 bases. Germline trimming cut 8 bases from V and 8 bases from J; bases unmatched to any gene: 13. Germline V gene data show CDR1 as SNHLY and CDR2 as FYNNEI. This CDR3 has 14 residues. CDR3 protein: CASGLLRGEGTQYF. CDR3 in DNA: TGTGCCAGCGGACTCCTTCGGGGGGAGGGTACGCAGTATTTT.

This rearrangement joins TRBV19 to TRBJ1-5; a weak D match, TRBD1 (5 bases). The CDR3 covers 13 residues. From germline, CDR1 is LNHDA and CDR2 SQIVND (reference sequence). Deletions cut 6 bases from V and 9 bases from J, with 15 bases between. In nucleotides, the CDR3 is TGTGCCAGTAGCGGAATGCAGGGCGCGCCCCAGCATTTT. This encodes CASSGMQGAPQHF.

The chain uses TRBV2 and TRBJ1-2, with D perhaps TRBD1 (5 bases). The CDR3 consists of 13 residues. In germline, CDR1 is SNHLY, CDR2 FYNNEI. The V gene lost 8 bases and the J gene lost 6 bases, with 16 bases spanning the gap. Written as DNA, the CDR3 is TGTGCCAGCGGGGCGGGGGAAGAAGATGGCTACACCTTC. Residues: CASGAGEEDGYTF.

Worth noting for this clone: One end of the junction is discordant with germline, which a read error may explain. V usage is TRBV29-1 and J usage is TRBJ2-6; tentatively, D is TRBD1 or TRBD2 (5 bases each). Germline values: CDR1 SQVTM, CDR2 ANQGSEA. The CDR3 contains 14 residues. CDR3 region: CSVEGTSGANVLTF. The DNA of the CDR3 is TGCAGCGTAGAAGGGACCTCTGGGGCCAACGTCCTGACTTTC.

The chain has TRBV7-9 and TRBJ1-4; 11 nucleotides align to TRBD1. The trim removed 4 bases at V and 5 bases at J, leaving 9 bases unmatched. The CDR3 consists of 17 residues. Germline V gives CDR1 SEHNR, CDR2 FQNEAQ (reference sequence). The CDR3 loop is CASSYAGTGGLNEKLFF. As DNA, the CDR3 is TGTGCCAGCAGCTACGCCGGGACAGGGGGTTTAAATGAAAAACTGTTTTTT.

This clone was counted a single time. This chain links TRBV18 with TRBJ2-7; the match to TRBD2 covers 9 bases. The CDR3 has 17 amino acids. Germline-derived CDR1 and CDR2 are KGHSH and LQKENI. V lost 3 bases and J lost 6; bases outside the gene matches: 15. The CDR3 spells CASSPAGVGGRASEQYF. CDR3 nucleotides: TGTGCCAGCTCACCCGCTGGGGTCGGCGGGAGGGCCTCCGAGCAGTACTTC.